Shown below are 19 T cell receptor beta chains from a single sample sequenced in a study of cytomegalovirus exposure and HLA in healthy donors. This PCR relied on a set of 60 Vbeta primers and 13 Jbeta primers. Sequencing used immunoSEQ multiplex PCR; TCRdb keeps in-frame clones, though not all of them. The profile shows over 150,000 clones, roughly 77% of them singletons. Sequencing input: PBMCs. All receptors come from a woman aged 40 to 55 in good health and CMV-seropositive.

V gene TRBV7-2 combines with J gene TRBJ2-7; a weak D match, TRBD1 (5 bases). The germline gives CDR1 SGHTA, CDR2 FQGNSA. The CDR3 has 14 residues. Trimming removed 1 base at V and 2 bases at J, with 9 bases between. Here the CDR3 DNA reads TGTGCCAGCAGCTTAGGACAGTCAACCTACGAGCAGTACTTC. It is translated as CASSLGQSTYEQYF.

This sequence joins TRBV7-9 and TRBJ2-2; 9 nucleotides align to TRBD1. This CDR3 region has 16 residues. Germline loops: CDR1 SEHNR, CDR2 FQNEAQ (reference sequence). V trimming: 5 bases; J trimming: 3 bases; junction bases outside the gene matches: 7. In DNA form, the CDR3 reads TGTGCCAGCAGCCCACCAGGGGACAGGGACACCGGGGAGCTGTTTTTT. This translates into CASSPPGDRDTGELFF.

The CDR3 reads CASSMGPAETQYF. Here the CDR3 DNA reads TGTGCCAGTAGTATGGGCCCGGCGGAGACCCAGTACTTC. The chain recombines TRBV19 with TRBJ2-5; D is unresolved. The V end was cut by 3 bases, the J end by 5 bases, with 10 bases between. The CDR3 runs to 13 residues. Germline V CDR1 and CDR2: LNHDA, SQIVND (reference sequence).

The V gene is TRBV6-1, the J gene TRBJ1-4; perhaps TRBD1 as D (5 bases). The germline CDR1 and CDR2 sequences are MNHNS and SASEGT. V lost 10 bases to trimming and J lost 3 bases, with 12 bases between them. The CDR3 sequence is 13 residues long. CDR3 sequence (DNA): TGTGCCACCACGCGGGGACCTAATGAAAAACTGTTTTTT. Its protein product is CATTRGPNEKLFF.

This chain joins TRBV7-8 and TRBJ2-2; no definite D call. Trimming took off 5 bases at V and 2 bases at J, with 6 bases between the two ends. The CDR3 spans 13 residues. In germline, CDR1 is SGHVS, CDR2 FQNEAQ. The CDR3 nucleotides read TGTGCCAGCAGCCCCGGTAACACCGGGGAGCTGTTTTTT. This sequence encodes CASSPGNTGELFF.

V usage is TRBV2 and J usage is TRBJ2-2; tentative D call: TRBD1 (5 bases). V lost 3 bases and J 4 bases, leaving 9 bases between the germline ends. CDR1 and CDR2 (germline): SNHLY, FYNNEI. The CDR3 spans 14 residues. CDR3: CASSERRGTGELFF. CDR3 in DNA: TGTGCCAGCAGTGAGAGAAGGGGCACCGGGGAGCTGTTTTTT.

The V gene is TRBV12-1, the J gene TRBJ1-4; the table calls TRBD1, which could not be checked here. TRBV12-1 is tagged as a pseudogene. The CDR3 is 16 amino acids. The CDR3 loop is CASDNNPGQENEKLFF. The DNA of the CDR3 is TGTGCCAGTGACAATAATCCGGGACAGGAGAATGAAAAACTGTTTTTT.

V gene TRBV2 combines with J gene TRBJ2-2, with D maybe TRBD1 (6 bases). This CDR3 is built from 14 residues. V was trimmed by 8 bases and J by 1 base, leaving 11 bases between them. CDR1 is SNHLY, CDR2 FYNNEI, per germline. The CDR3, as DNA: TGTGCCAGCGGGGGCGAGATGAACACCGGGGAGCTGTTTTTT. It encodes CASGGEMNTGELFF.

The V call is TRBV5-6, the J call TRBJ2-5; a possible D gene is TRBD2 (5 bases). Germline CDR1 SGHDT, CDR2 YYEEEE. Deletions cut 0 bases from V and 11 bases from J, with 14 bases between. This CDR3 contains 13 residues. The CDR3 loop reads CASSLGRKGEQYF. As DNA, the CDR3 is TGTGCCAGCAGCTTGGGCCGAAAGGGAGAGCAGTACTTC.

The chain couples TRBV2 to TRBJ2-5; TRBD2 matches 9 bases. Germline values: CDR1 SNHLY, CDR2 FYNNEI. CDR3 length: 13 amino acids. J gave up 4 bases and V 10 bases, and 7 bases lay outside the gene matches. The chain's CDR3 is CAISIAGVETQYF. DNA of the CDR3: TGTGCCATTTCTATAGCGGGAGTAGAGACCCAGTACTTC.

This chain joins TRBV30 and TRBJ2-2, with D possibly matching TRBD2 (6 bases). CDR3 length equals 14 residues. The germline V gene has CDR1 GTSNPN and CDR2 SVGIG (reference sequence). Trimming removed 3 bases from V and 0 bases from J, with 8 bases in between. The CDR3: CAWRWGANTGELFF. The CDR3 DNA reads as TGTGCCTGGAGGTGGGGGGCGAACACCGGGGAGCTGTTTTTT.

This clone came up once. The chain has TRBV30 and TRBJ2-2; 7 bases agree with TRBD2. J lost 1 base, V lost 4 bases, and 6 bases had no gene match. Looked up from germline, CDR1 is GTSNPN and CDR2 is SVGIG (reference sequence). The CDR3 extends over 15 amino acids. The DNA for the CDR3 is TGTGCCTGGAAGATTGGGGGGGGGAACACCGGGGAGCTGTTTTTT. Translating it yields CAWKIGGGNTGELFF.

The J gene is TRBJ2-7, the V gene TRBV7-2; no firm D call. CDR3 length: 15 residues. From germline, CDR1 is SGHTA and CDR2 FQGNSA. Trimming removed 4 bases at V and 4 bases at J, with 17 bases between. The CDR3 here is CASSSPRLGSYEQYF. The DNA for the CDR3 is TGTGCCAGCAGCTCACCCCGACTTGGCTCTTACGAGCAGTACTTC. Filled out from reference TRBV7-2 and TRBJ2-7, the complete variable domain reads GAGVSQSPSNKVTEKGKDVELRCDPISGHTALYWYRQSLGQGLEFLIYFQGNSAPDKSGLPSDRFSAERTGGSVSTLTIQRTQQEDSAVYLCASSSPRLGSYEQYFGPGTRLTVT.

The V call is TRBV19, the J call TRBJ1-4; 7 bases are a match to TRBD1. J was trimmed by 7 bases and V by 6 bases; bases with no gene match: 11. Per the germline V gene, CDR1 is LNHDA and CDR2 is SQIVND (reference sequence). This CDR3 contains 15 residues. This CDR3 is CASRRAPGQTEKLFF. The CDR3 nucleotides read TGTGCCAGTAGGCGAGCTCCGGGACAGACTGAAAAACTGTTTTTT.

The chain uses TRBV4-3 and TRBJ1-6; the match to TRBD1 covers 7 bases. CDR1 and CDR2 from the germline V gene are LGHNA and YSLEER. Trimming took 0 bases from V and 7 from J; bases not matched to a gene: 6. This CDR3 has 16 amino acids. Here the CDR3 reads CASSQDQYRGNSPLHF. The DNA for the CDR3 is TGCGCCAGCAGCCAAGATCAGTACAGGGGAAATTCACCCCTCCACTTT.

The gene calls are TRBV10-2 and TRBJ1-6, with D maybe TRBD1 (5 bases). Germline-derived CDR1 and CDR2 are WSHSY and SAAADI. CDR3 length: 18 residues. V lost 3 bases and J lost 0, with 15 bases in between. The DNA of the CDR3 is TGCGCCAGCAGTGAAAACCGGGACTCGAGCTCCTATAATTCACCCCTCCACTTT. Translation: CASSENRDSSSYNSPLHF.

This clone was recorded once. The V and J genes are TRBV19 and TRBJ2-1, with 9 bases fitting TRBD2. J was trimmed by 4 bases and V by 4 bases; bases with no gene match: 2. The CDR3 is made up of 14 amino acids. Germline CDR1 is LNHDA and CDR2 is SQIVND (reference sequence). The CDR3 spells CASSTTSGYNEQFF. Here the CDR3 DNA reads TGTGCCAGTAGTACGACTAGCGGATACAATGAGCAGTTCTTC.

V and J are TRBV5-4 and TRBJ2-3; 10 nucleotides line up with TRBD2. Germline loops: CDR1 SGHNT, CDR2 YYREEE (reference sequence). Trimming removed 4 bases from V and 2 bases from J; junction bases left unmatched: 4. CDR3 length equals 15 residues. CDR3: CASSVSGGLTDTQYF. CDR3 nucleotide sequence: TGTGCCAGCAGCGTTAGCGGGGGGCTCACAGATACGCAGTATTTT.

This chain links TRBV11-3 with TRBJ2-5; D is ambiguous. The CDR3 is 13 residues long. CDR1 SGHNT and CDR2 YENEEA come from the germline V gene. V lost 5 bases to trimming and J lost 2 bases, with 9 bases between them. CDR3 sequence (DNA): TGTGCCAGCAGCCCCCCCGGTCAAGAGACCCAGTACTTC. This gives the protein CASSPPGQETQYF. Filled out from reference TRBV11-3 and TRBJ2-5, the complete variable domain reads EAGVVQSPRYKIIEKKQPVAFWCNPISGHNTLYWYLQNLGQGPELLIRYENEEAVDDSQLPKDRFSAERLKGVDSTLKIQPAELGDSAVYLCASSPPGQETQYFGPGTRLLVL.